A selection of T cell receptor beta chains follows, all from one sample in a study of control samples from healthy donors and cancer patients. The assay was immunoSEQ multiplex PCR, and TCRdb's table has in-frame clones only and misses some. The table shows roughly 51,000 clones, with roughly 89% occurring only once. Sequenced material: PBMCs. These receptors all stem from a man aged 40-50 years with colorectal cancer. Both conserved end residues are part of each CDR3. The D gene is left open where the match is weak. Not all rows give a size; the values are once, few, many and, for expanded clones, a class.

V	D	J	size	DNA	CDR3
TRBV5-6	-	TRBJ2-7	-	TGTGCCAGCAGCCGGCCGCGAGGGTCCTACGAGCAGTACTTC	CASSRPRGSYEQYF
TRBV11-3	-	TRBJ1-4	-	TGTGCCAGCAGCTCCTATAGGGGGGATGAAAAACTGTTTTTT	CASSSYRGDEKLFF
TRBV7-2	-	TRBJ2-1	-	TGTGCCAGCAGCTTATCGGGGCGTCGGGGTGAGCAGTTCTTC	CASSLSGRRGEQFF
TRBV5-6	-	TRBJ1-4	-	TGTGCCAGCAGCTTGATTTCGGACTACGAAAAACTGTTTTTT	CASSLISDYEKLFF
TRBV3-1/TRBV3-2	-	TRBJ2-1	-	TGTGCCAGCAGCTTCCCTCCCTACAATGAGCAGTTCTTC	CASSFPPYNEQFF
TRBV7-7	-	TRBJ2-3	-	TGTGCTAGCAGCCCCGGTGGGGGCCGCACAGATACGCAGTATTTT	CASSPGGGRTDTQYF
TRBV21-1	-	TRBJ1-5	-	TGTGCCAGCCCTTTAGGTACAGGGGTAAGCAATCAGCCCCAGCATTTT	CASPLGTGVSNQPQHF
TRBV27	-	TRBJ2-1	-	TGTGCCAGCAGTTCTTTCGGAGCCCGTGAGCAGTTCTTC	CASSSFGAREQFF
TRBV5-1	-	TRBJ2-7	-	TGCGCCAGCAGCGTTAATCCGGAGAGGGGCTACGAGCAGTACTTC	CASSVNPERGYEQYF
TRBV10-3	-	TRBJ1-2	-	TGTGCCATCAGTTGGGACGGCGATGGCTACACCTTC	CAISWDGDGYTF
TRBV10-3	-	TRBJ1-5	-	TGTGCCATCAAAACCGAGGATCAGCCCCAGCATTTT	CAIKTEDQPQHF
TRBV11-2	-	TRBJ1-1	-	TGTGCCAGCAGCTTTCAGGGTTGGGGCACTGAAGCTTTCTTT	CASSFQGWGTEAFF
TRBV4-3	-	TRBJ2-2	-	TGCGCCAGCAGCCAAGAGAACGGAAGAAACACCGGGGAGCTGTTTTTT	CASSQENGRNTGELFF
TRBV28	-	TRBJ2-1	-	TGTGCCAGCAGTCCCGTCGTTATTCTAGGTGAGCAGTTCTTC	CASSPVVILGEQFF
TRBV24-1	-	TRBJ2-1	-	TGTGCCACCAGTGACCTCAGGGTAGGCGAGCAGTTCTTC	CATSDLRVGEQFF
TRBV3-1/TRBV3-2	-	TRBJ2-2	-	TGTGCCAGCAGCCAAATCTTCACCGGGGAGCTGTTTTTT	CASSQIFTGELFF
TRBV6-4	-	TRBJ1-1	-	TGTGCCAGCAGTGTAGAGGAGGGCACTGAAGCTTTCTTT	CASSVEEGTEAFF
TRBV7-8	-	TRBJ1-1	-	TGTGCCAGCAGCTTAGTGACGAACACTGAAGCTTTCTTT	CASSLVTNTEAFF
TRBV27	TRBD2	TRBJ2-1	-	TGTGCCAGCAGGCGAAGTCTAGCGGGAGGGTACAATGAGCAGTTCTTC	CASRRSLAGGYNEQFF
TRBV19	-	TRBJ1-2	-	TGTGCCAGTAGTACGTTCGCGCTTTTTGGCTACACCTTC	CASSTFALFGYTF
TRBV3-1/TRBV3-2	-	TRBJ2-4	-	TGTGCCAGCAGCCAAGATACGGGGTCAAACATTCAGTACTTC	CASSQDTGSNIQYF
TRBV4-3	-	TRBJ2-2	-	TGCGCCAGCAGCCAAGTATACACCGGGGAGCTGTTTTTT	CASSQVYTGELFF
TRBV5-1	-	TRBJ1-1	-	TGCGCCAGCAGCTTGTGGGCGGGGAACACTGAAGCTTTCTTT	CASSLWAGNTEAFF
TRBV4-1	-	TRBJ1-1	-	TGCGCCAGCAGAGGTGGCCTGAACACTGAAGCTTTCTTT	CASRGGLNTEAFF
TRBV15	-	TRBJ1-4	-	TGTGCCACCAGCAGAGATTGGATCGCAAAACTGTTTTTT	CATSRDWIAKLFF
TRBV5-4	TRBD2	TRBJ2-1	-	TGTGCCAGCAATAAACTAGCGGGAGGGAGCCATGAGCAGTTCTTC	CASNKLAGGSHEQFF
TRBV10-3	-	TRBJ2-3	-	TGTGCCATCAGTGAGTCGACAGGCTTGATAACAGATACGCAGTATTTT	CAISESTGLITDTQYF
TRBV7-8	-	TRBJ1-1	-	TGTGCCAGCAGCGGGGTCCGGCAGCTTAGTAACACTGAAGCTTTCTTT	CASSGVRQLSNTEAFF
TRBV21-1	-	TRBJ2-4	-	TGTGCCAGCAGCAAATGGGGGCAGGAGACTAAAAACATTCAGTACTTC	CASSKWGQETKNIQYF
TRBV7-9	-	TRBJ2-7	-	TGTGCCAGCAGCGCACCGGGCCCCTCCTACGAGCAGTACTTC	CASSAPGPSYEQYF
TRBV4-2	-	TRBJ2-7	once	TGTGCCAGCAGCCAATATGACCCCTCCTCCTACGAGCAGTACTTC	CASSQYDPSSYEQYF
TRBV5-1	-	TRBJ1-1	-	TGCGCCAGCAGCTTATTCCCGGGGGCGAACACTGAAGCTTTCTTT	CASSLFPGANTEAFF
TRBV6-1	TRBD1	TRBJ1-4	-	TGTGCCAGCAGTGAAAGGGACAGGACTAATGAAAAACTGTTTTTT	CASSERDRTNEKLFF
TRBV14	-	TRBJ1-2	-	TGTGCCAGCAGCCAAGAAAAGAACTATGGCTACACCTTC	CASSQEKNYGYTF
TRBV7-9	-	TRBJ1-1	-	TGTGCCAGCAGCACCGGGACTGTGAGAGCTTTCTTT	CASSTGTVRAFF
TRBV6-4	-	TRBJ1-1	-	TGTGCCAGCAGTGACCAGCCTAACACTGAAGCTTTCTTT	CASSDQPNTEAFF
TRBV5-1	-	TRBJ2-7	-	TGCGCCAGCAGCTTCCACCCGACAAGCCGACAACTAACGGACGAGCAGTACTTC	CASSFHPTSRQLTDEQYF
TRBV10-3	TRBD2	TRBJ2-2	-	TGTGCCATCAGTGAGGGGGCTAGCGGGAACACCGGGGAGCTGTTTTTT	CAISEGASGNTGELFF
TRBV9	-	TRBJ2-1	-	TGTGCCAGCAGCGTAGGCGGATGGGACAATGAGCAGTTCTTC	CASSVGGWDNEQFF
TRBV18	-	TRBJ1-1	-	TGTGCCAGCTCACCGGGTGATGCGGCGAACACTGAAGCTTTCTTT	CASSPGDAANTEAFF
TRBV19	-	TRBJ1-1	few	TGTGCCAGTAGTATATTAGACAGGAGAGCTGAAGCTTTCTTT	CASSILDRRAEAFF
TRBV10-3	-	TRBJ2-1	-	TGTGCCATCAGTGAGTTAAGACCCTCCGGAGGGTACAATGAGCAGTTCTTC	CAISELRPSGGYNEQFF
TRBV30	TRBD1	TRBJ1-4	-	TGTGCCTGGAGAAACCCCAGGGGGCGTGAAAAACTGTTTTTT	CAWRNPRGREKLFF
TRBV2	TRBD1	TRBJ1-5	-	TGTGCCAGCAGTCTTCAGGGGGCCGATCAGCCCCAGCATTTT	CASSLQGADQPQHF